Listed below are T cell receptor beta chains from one sample, sequenced in a study of cytomegalovirus exposure and HLA in healthy donors. The assay was immunoSEQ multiplex PCR, and TCRdb's table has in-frame clones only and misses some. Of around 120,000 clones in the sample, around 80% were seen once. Sequenced material: PBMCs. The receptors derive from a man under 40 in good health and CMV-seronegative. CDR3s include the opening cysteine and the closing phenylalanine or tryptophan. Each record gives: D gene, clone size, V gene, J gene, CDR3 protein, CDR3 DNA. A D gene is named only where the DNA matches it firmly. The listing skips clone size in some rows; elsewhere it reads once, few, many or a size class.

d_gene: NA
abundance: once
v_gene: TRBV28
j_gene: TRBJ2-7
CDR3aa: CASTLNYEQYF
CDR3nt: TGTGCCAGCACCTTAAATTACGAGCAGTACTTC

d_gene: NA
abundance: NA
v_gene: TRBV28
j_gene: TRBJ2-1
CDR3aa: CASSRRSVYNEQFF
CDR3nt: TGTGCCAGCAGTCGCAGGTCCGTATACAATGAGCAGTTCTTC

d_gene: NA
abundance: once
v_gene: TRBV19
j_gene: TRBJ2-3
CDR3aa: CASSIAGPSTDTQYF
CDR3nt: TGTGCCAGTAGTATCGCGGGTCCTAGCACAGATACGCAGTATTTT

d_gene: NA
abundance: few
v_gene: TRBV6-1
j_gene: TRBJ1-2
CDR3aa: CASSVGGARDGYTF
CDR3nt: TGTGCCAGCAGTGTAGGAGGAGCTAGGGATGGCTACACCTTC

d_gene: NA
abundance: NA
v_gene: TRBV6-1
j_gene: TRBJ2-1
CDR3aa: CASSEQGESYNEQFF
CDR3nt: TGTGCCAGCAGTGAACAAGGGGAATCCTACAATGAGCAGTTCTTC

d_gene: TRBD2
abundance: NA
v_gene: TRBV6-5
j_gene: TRBJ2-1
CDR3aa: CASRRLAGGPNEQFF
CDR3nt: TGTGCCAGCAGGAGACTAGCGGGAGGACCCAATGAGCAGTTCTTC

d_gene: NA
abundance: NA
v_gene: TRBV18
j_gene: TRBJ2-2
CDR3aa: CASSQGGGNTGELFF
CDR3nt: TGTGCCAGCTCACAAGGAGGGGGCAACACCGGGGAGCTGTTTTTT

d_gene: NA
abundance: NA
v_gene: TRBV28
j_gene: TRBJ2-7
CDR3aa: CASSLPSSEQYF
CDR3nt: TGTGCCAGCAGTTTACCCTCCAGTGAGCAGTACTTC

d_gene: NA
abundance: NA
v_gene: TRBV28
j_gene: TRBJ2-2
CDR3aa: CASAQGRAGTGELFF
CDR3nt: TGTGCCAGCGCGCAGGGGCGCGCAGGGACCGGGGAGCTGTTTTTT

d_gene: NA
abundance: NA
v_gene: TRBV6-5
j_gene: TRBJ2-1
CDR3aa: CASSYTGFNNEQFF
CDR3nt: TGTGCCAGCAGTTACACGGGATTTAACAATGAGCAGTTCTTC

d_gene: TRBD1
abundance: NA
v_gene: TRBV13
j_gene: TRBJ1-2
CDR3aa: CASSLESDRGGYGYTF
CDR3nt: TGTGCCAGCAGCTTAGAGTCGGACAGGGGAGGATATGGCTACACCTTC

d_gene: TRBD2
abundance: NA
v_gene: TRBV19
j_gene: TRBJ2-2
CDR3aa: CASSLASGTGELFF
CDR3nt: TGTGCCAGTAGTCTCGCTAGCGGGACCGGGGAGCTGTTTTTT

d_gene: NA
abundance: few
v_gene: TRBV6-5
j_gene: TRBJ1-2
CDR3aa: CASRRDIPTYGYTF
CDR3nt: TGTGCCAGCAGGAGGGACATTCCGACCTATGGCTACACCTTC

d_gene: TRBD2
abundance: NA
v_gene: TRBV11-2
j_gene: TRBJ2-7
CDR3aa: CASRAGGSSYEQYF
CDR3nt: TGTGCCAGCCGAGCGGGGGGGAGCTCCTACGAGCAGTACTTC

d_gene: NA
abundance: NA
v_gene: TRBV7-2
j_gene: TRBJ1-5
CDR3aa: CASRSGSSNQPQHF
CDR3nt: TGTGCCAGCAGGTCAGGGTCCAGCAATCAGCCCCAGCATTTT

d_gene: TRBD2
abundance: few
v_gene: TRBV7-2
j_gene: TRBJ2-7
CDR3aa: CASSGTSGYEQYF
CDR3nt: TGTGCCAGCAGCGGAACTAGCGGGTACGAGCAGTACTTC

d_gene: NA
abundance: NA
v_gene: TRBV5-6
j_gene: TRBJ1-5
CDR3aa: CASSPAGVIQPQHF
CDR3nt: TGTGCCAGCAGCCCCGCGGGGGTTATTCAGCCCCAGCATTTT

d_gene: TRBD1
abundance: once
v_gene: TRBV5-6
j_gene: TRBJ1-2
CDR3aa: CASSPADRAYGYTF
CDR3nt: TGTGCCAGCAGCCCTGCGGACAGGGCCTATGGCTACACCTTC

d_gene: NA
abundance: few
v_gene: TRBV19
j_gene: TRBJ2-2
CDR3aa: CASSPVGTNTGELFF
CDR3nt: TGTGCCAGTAGCCCAGTCGGGACGAACACCGGGGAGCTGTTTTTT

d_gene: TRBD1
abundance: NA
v_gene: TRBV4-3
j_gene: TRBJ1-1
CDR3aa: CASSQGGTGDTEAFF
CDR3nt: TGCGCCAGCAGCCAAGGAGGGACAGGGGACACTGAAGCTTTCTTT

d_gene: NA
abundance: few
v_gene: TRBV6-6
j_gene: TRBJ1-1
CDR3aa: CASSYGAGVGETEAFF
CDR3nt: TGTGCCAGCAGTTACGGGGCAGGGGTCGGGGAGACTGAAGCTTTCTTT

d_gene: TRBD2
abundance: once
v_gene: TRBV7-9
j_gene: TRBJ2-7
CDR3aa: CASSPLSGSPYEQYF
CDR3nt: TGTGCCAGCAGCCCCCTAAGCGGGAGTCCCTACGAGCAGTACTTC

d_gene: NA
abundance: NA
v_gene: TRBV19
j_gene: TRBJ1-5
CDR3aa: CASSMGGPSSPQHF
CDR3nt: TGTGCCAGTAGTATGGGAGGCCCCTCGAGTCCCCAGCATTTT

d_gene: NA
abundance: NA
v_gene: TRBV4-1
j_gene: TRBJ1-6
CDR3aa: CASSFKGEISYNSPLHF
CDR3nt: TGCGCCAGCAGCTTTAAGGGGGAGATCTCCTATAATTCACCCCTCCACTTT

d_gene: NA
abundance: NA
v_gene: TRBV7-9
j_gene: TRBJ2-5
CDR3aa: CASSTGGLRETQYF
CDR3nt: TGTGCCAGCAGTACTGGAGGGCTCAGGGAGACCCAGTACTTC

d_gene: TRBD2
abundance: NA
v_gene: TRBV4-2
j_gene: TRBJ2-2
CDR3aa: CASSLQGSGGSPGELFF
CDR3nt: TGTGCCAGCAGCCTACAGGGTAGCGGGGGTAGTCCCGGGGAGCTGTTTTTT

d_gene: TRBD1
abundance: NA
v_gene: TRBV6-1
j_gene: TRBJ2-5
CDR3aa: CATSRDRVETQYF
CDR3nt: TGTGCCACCTCCCGGGACAGGGTGGAGACCCAGTACTTC

d_gene: NA
abundance: NA
v_gene: TRBV5-1
j_gene: TRBJ2-3
CDR3aa: CASSLAGVSTDTQYF
CDR3nt: TGCGCCAGCAGCTTGGCGGGGGTAAGCACAGATACGCAGTATTTT

d_gene: NA
abundance: NA
v_gene: TRBV30
j_gene: TRBJ1-6
CDR3aa: CAWRHSGSSYNSPLHF
CDR3nt: TGTGCCTGGAGGCACAGTGGGAGCTCCTATAATTCACCCCTCCACTTT

d_gene: NA
abundance: NA
v_gene: TRBV19
j_gene: TRBJ1-1
CDR3aa: CASSWGRGHTEAFF
CDR3nt: TGTGCCAGTAGTTGGGGGAGGGGACACACTGAAGCTTTCTTT

d_gene: NA
abundance: NA
v_gene: TRBV28
j_gene: TRBJ2-7
CDR3aa: CASSLSRFEQYF
CDR3nt: TGTGCCAGCAGTTTATCTAGGTTCGAGCAGTACTTC

d_gene: TRBD1
abundance: NA
v_gene: TRBV19
j_gene: TRBJ2-7
CDR3aa: CASSIDRGAYEQYF
CDR3nt: TGTGCCAGTAGTATCGACAGGGGCGCCTACGAGCAGTACTTC

d_gene: TRBD2
abundance: NA
v_gene: TRBV6-4
j_gene: TRBJ2-1
CDR3aa: CASSDGTSGGNEQFF
CDR3nt: TGTGCCAGCAGTGACGGGACTAGCGGGGGGAATGAGCAGTTCTTC